A single T cell receptor (beta chain) is shown here with its context. Its cognate antigen is unknown. This specimen comes from a study of T cell responses to AZD1222 COVID-19 vaccine. Study-level background: Second doses at about 4 or about 12 weeks were pooled.

Sequencing was performed with immunoSEQ multiplex PCR; in TCRdb, only in-frame clones are kept and a portion is missing. Of 85,000 to 110,000 clones in the sample, 90% were seen once. CDR1 is MNHEY and CDR2 is SMNVEV in the germline V gene (reference sequence). The V and J ends lost 0 bases and 4 bases respectively, with 7 bases between them. The CDR3 sequence is 14 residues long. Study results and limitations: Regions 160-218 and 743-854 held dominance among vaccine-associated CD4 TCRs, which spanned spike.

The origin of this receptor is an adult in good health. J is TRBJ2-1 and V is TRBV27; possibly TRBD1 for D (5 bases). The sequenced sample was peripheral blood, obtained on day 0 of AZD1222 vaccination. For the CDR3, the DNA is TGTGCCAGCAGTTTATCGGGGCCTTACAATGAGCAGTTCTTC. This gives the protein CASSLSGPYNEQFF.